Below, 25 T cell receptor beta chains from the same sample are listed, as sequenced in a study of regulatory T cells in long-lasting Graves disease. Through Arm-PCR of CDR3 regions and iRepertoire HTBI primers, TCR beta libraries were built. TCRdb processed the multiplex PCR reads anew with MiXCR; each CDR3 protein has one entry. Counted here are more than 300,000 distinct CDR3 sequences, roughly 15% occurring once; the ten biggest clones make up approximately 22%. Time point of the sample: newly diagnosed GD, antithyroid drugs for less than 3 months. PBMCs provided the RNA from which the TCR library was made. Specimen: peripheral blood mononuclear cells (PBMCs), collected at new diagnosis, from a patient treated with antithyroid drugs. Every receptor here comes from a female donor with Graves disease.

V and J are TRBV27 and TRBJ1-1; unclear D gene. CDR1 is MNHEY, CDR2 SMNVEV, per germline (reference sequence). This CDR3 comprises 16 residues. Trimming cost V 1 base and J 4 bases, with 16 bases left between them. The CDR3 region has the DNA TGTGCCAGCAGTTTATATTCTTCCTCCGTGGGCACTGAAGCTTTCTTT. The encoded protein is CASSLYSSSVGTEAFF.

This clonotype occurred once. The rearrangement joins TRBV6-1 to TRBJ2-5; TRBD2 agrees at 8 bases. The CDR3 contains 15 residues. After removal of 5 bases from V and 4 bases from J, the junction contained 9 bases not matched to a gene. Germline lookup yields CDR1 MNHNS and CDR2 SASEGT. CDR3 coding DNA: TGTGCCAGCAGTACCCGGGGGGGCAGGGTAGAGACCCAGTACTTC. This codes for CASSTRGGRVETQYF.

The chain recombines TRBV3-1 with TRBJ2-1, with D unclear. From germline, CDR1 is LGHDT and CDR2 YNNKEL (reference sequence). This CDR3 spans 13 amino acids. Trimming took off 5 bases at V and 6 bases at J, with 11 bases between the two ends. The CDR3 nucleotides read TGTGCCAGCAGCGAAGCGAACAGCAATGAGCAGTTCTTC. It translates to CASSEANSNEQFF.

The gene calls are TRBV28 and TRBJ2-1; D may be TRBD1 or TRBD2 (6 bases each). This CDR3 spans 16 amino acids. Looked up from germline, CDR1 is MDHEN and CDR2 is SYDVKM. V lost 3 bases and J 7 bases, leaving 19 bases between the germline ends. CDR3 in DNA: TGTGCCAGCAGTTTGACGGGGGCAAGGATGAGGAATGAGCAGTTCTTC. Protein product: CASSLTGARMRNEQFF.

This clonotype was counted at least ten times. The chain joins TRBV2 to TRBJ2-3; the match to TRBD2 covers 7 bases. V shed 7 bases and J 2 bases; nucleotides not matched to a gene: 6. The CDR3 has 14 amino acids. Germline-derived CDR1 and CDR2 are SNHLY and FYNNEI. CDR3 residues: CASTLTSSTDTQYF. The CDR3 DNA is TGTGCCAGCACCCTGACTAGCTCCACAGATACGCAGTATTTT.

The table lists this clonotype with a few counts. The chain uses TRBV6-1 and TRBJ2-4; D possibly corresponds to TRBD1 (6 bases). The CDR3 totals 16 residues. Germline CDR1 is MNHNS and CDR2 is SASEGT. Deletions cut 0 bases from V and 1 base from J, with 10 bases between. The CDR3 DNA is TGTGCCAGCAGTGAAGCCGGGACACGGGCCAAAAACATTCAGTACTTC. This gives the protein CASSEAGTRAKNIQYF.

This clonotype was observed many times. The chain combines TRBV7-2 with TRBJ2-2; D not resolved. Germline loops: CDR1 SGHTA, CDR2 FQGNSA. Trimming removed 8 bases at V and 4 bases at J, with 8 bases between. The CDR3 contains 12 residues. CDR3 sequence: CASFDGTGELFF. CDR3 nucleotide sequence: TGTGCCAGCTTTGACGGCACCGGGGAGCTGTTTTTT.

A note on this clonotype: This may be a read error, as it is one base from a much larger clone. The CDR3 does not end in the conserved phenylalanine or tryptophan, so this is likely a read error. The rearrangement links TRBV12-3 or TRBV12-4 to TRBJ2-7, with TRBD2 matching 11 bases. The CDR3 consists of 15 residues. Trimming removed 5 bases from V and 2 bases from J; junction bases left unmatched: 5. The CDR3 DNA is TGTGCCAGCAGTCACGGGACTAGCGGAACCTACGAGCAGTACCTC. This encodes CASSHGTSGTYEQYL.

This clonotype was picked up many times. The chain has TRBV12-3 or TRBV12-4 and TRBJ1-5, with D possibly matching TRBD1 (5 bases). This CDR3 is 16 amino acids long. V lost 6 bases and J lost 2, with 17 bases in between. CDR3 nucleotides: TGTGCCAGCAGCCTTCTGTCTTTGGGGGGCAATCAGCCCCAGCATTTT. Translated, it gives CASSLLSLGGNQPQHF.

This clonotype was seen repeatedly, ten times or more. This chain uses TRBV7-2 with TRBJ2-7; D tentatively reads TRBD1 or TRBD2 (5 bases each). Germline lookup yields CDR1 SGHTA and CDR2 FQGNSA. The V end lost 6 bases, the J end lost 3 bases, and 18 bases lay between the germline ends. This CDR3 is built from 15 residues. The CDR3, as DNA: TGTGCCAGCAGACGAATCGGGACGGTAAACTACGAGCAGTACTTC. Its translation: CASRRIGTVNYEQYF.

In regard to this clonotype: This probably arose from a read error, given a far larger clone one base away. This sequence joins TRBV20-1 and TRBJ2-1, with D unclear. The CDR3 length is 12 residues. Germline CDR1 reads DFQATT; CDR2 reads SNEGSKA (reference sequence). The V end was cut by 6 bases, the J end by 13 bases, with 19 bases between. CDR3 in DNA: TGCAGTGCCCTCCCCGCTTTTGAGACCCAGTTCTTC. Translation gives CSALPAFETQFF.

This clonotype was counted at least ten times. CDR3 amino acids: CASSFSGRYYEQYF. The CDR3 DNA reads as TGTGCCAGCAGTTTTAGCGGGCGATACTACGAGCAGTACTTC. V is TRBV28 and J is TRBJ2-7, with 7 bases fitting TRBD2. Germline CDR1 reads MDHEN; CDR2 reads SYDVKM. V lost 3 bases and J lost 3; bases outside the gene matches: 5. CDR3 length equals 14 residues.

This clonotype has a count of ten or more. V gene TRBV12-3 or TRBV12-4 combines with J gene TRBJ1-5, with D unresolved. V dropped 0 bases and J dropped 7 bases, with 13 bases sitting between them. The CDR3 is made up of 15 amino acids. The CDR3 bases are TGTGCCAGCAGTTTAGCGCCGGGGTTGTTGCAGCCCCAGCATTTT. It yields the protein CASSLAPGLLQPQHF.

In this sample, this clonotype turned up a few times. This sequence may be a read error, since a much larger clone differs from it by one base. V is TRBV27 and J is TRBJ2-2; 10 nucleotides line up with TRBD1. CDR3 size: 15 residues. Germline CDR1 and CDR2: MNHEY and SMNVEV (reference sequence). V lost 3 bases, J lost 3 bases, and 1 base stayed unmatched. The CDR3 region is CASSFGQGDTGELFF. CDR3 nucleotides: TGTGCCAGCAGTTTCGGACAGGGGGACACCGGGGAGCTGTTTTTT.

This chain connects TRBV2 to TRBJ1-2, with D possibly being TRBD1 (5 bases). The CDR3 has 16 amino acids. Per the germline V gene, CDR1 is SNHLY and CDR2 is FYNNEI. Trimming removed 1 base at V and 1 base at J, with 13 bases between. CDR3 in amino acids: CASSEVGGRVNYGYTF. CDR3 sequence (DNA): TGTGCCAGCAGTGAAGTGGGGGGAAGGGTTAACTATGGCTACACCTTC.

Of note for this clonotype: Just one base apart from a much larger clone, this may be a read error. The chain combines TRBV7-2 with TRBJ2-1; D is unclear. This CDR3 comprises 11 residues. V gave up 8 bases and J gave up 8 bases, with 10 bases separating them. Looked up from germline, CDR1 is SGHTA and CDR2 is FQGNSA. The CDR3 here is CASRIGDEQFF. CDR3 sequence (DNA): TGTGCCAGCCGGATTGGCGATGAGCAGTTCTTC.

This clonotype was detected ten times or more. This chain links TRBV18 with TRBJ2-1; D not certain. The CDR3 totals 12 residues. From germline, CDR1 is KGHSH and CDR2 LQKENI. Trimming removed 2 bases from V and 10 bases from J, with 9 bases in between. The CDR3 loop is CASSPGLQEQFF. CDR3 coding DNA: TGTGCCAGCTCACCAGGGCTACAGGAGCAGTTCTTC.

This clonotype showed up many times. The rearrangement links TRBV5-6 to TRBJ1-1, with TRBD1 as a possible D gene (6 bases). The CDR3 has 13 amino acids. Trimming cost V 3 bases and J 5 bases, with 11 bases left between them. The germline V gene encodes CDR1 SGHDT and CDR2 YYEEEE. The CDR3: CASSSQGKTEAFF. The CDR3 coding sequence is TGTGCCAGCAGCTCACAGGGAAAAACTGAAGCTTTCTTT.

Only a few counts were recorded for this clonotype. The chain carries TRBV12-3 or TRBV12-4 and TRBJ2-7, with D possibly called TRBD1 or TRBD2 (6 bases each). CDR3 length: 16 amino acids. Trimming took 1 base from V and 1 from J, leaving 14 bases between them. The CDR3 here is CASSLGLTGASYEQYF. DNA for the CDR3: TGTGCCAGCAGTTTAGGGCTAACGGGGGCTTCCTACGAGCAGTACTTC.

This clonotype was found many times. The chain carries TRBV5-1 and TRBJ1-1, with TRBD1 as a possible D gene (6 bases). The V gene's germline CDR1 is SGHRS and CDR2 YFSETQ. CDR3 length: 15 amino acids. With 0 bases removed from V and 3 bases from J, the gap between germline ends came to 12 bases. The DNA for the CDR3 is TGCGCCAGCAGCTTGGTGGGGGGCGCGTACACTGAAGCTTTCTTT. It is translated as CASSLVGGAYTEAFF. Full variable domain (remainder filled in from reference TRBV5-1 and TRBJ1-1): KAGVTQTPRYLIKTRGQQVTLSCSPISGHRSVSWYQQTPGQGLQFLFEYFSETQRNKGNFPGRFSGRQFSNSRSEMNVSTLELGDSALYLCASSLVGGAYTEAFFGQGTRLTVV.

This clonotype was detected ten times or more. The gene calls are TRBV12-5 and TRBJ1-2; 8 nucleotides align to TRBD1. CDR1 is LGHNT and CDR2 is FRNRAP in the germline V gene. The CDR3 is made up of 14 amino acids. V gave up 5 bases and J gave up 5 bases; unmatched junction bases: 7. The CDR3: CASGIHQGAYGYTF. CDR3 coding DNA: TGTGCTAGTGGTATTCATCAGGGGGCGTATGGCTACACCTTC.

The chain employs TRBV6-1 and TRBJ1-1; no definite D call. In germline, CDR1 is MNHNS, CDR2 SASEGT. The CDR3 extends over 13 amino acids. V lost 8 bases, J lost 6 bases, and 16 bases lay in between. The CDR3 sequence: CASWGMVGAEAFF. CDR3 DNA sequence: TGTGCCAGCTGGGGAATGGTTGGCGCTGAAGCTTTCTTT.

This clonotype was counted many times. In DNA form, the CDR3 reads TGTGCCAGCAGTTTTAGGGACCGAGGGAGAACCTCTAACTATGGCTACACCTTC. Amino acids: CASSFRDRGRTSNYGYTF. The rearrangement links TRBV27 to TRBJ1-2; D perhaps matches TRBD1 (5 bases). The CDR3 consists of 18 residues. The V end lost 3 bases, the J end lost 0 bases, and 20 bases lay between the germline ends. Germline V lookup: CDR1 MNHEY, CDR2 SMNVEV (reference sequence).

Concerning this clonotype itself: One base separates it from a far larger clone, so it is likely a read error. The J gene is TRBJ2-3, the V gene TRBV11-2, with D perhaps given as TRBD1 or TRBD2 (5 bases each). The J call may be mistaken, given a closer DNA end match to TRBJ2-7. CDR1 SGHAT and CDR2 FQNNGV come from the germline V gene. The CDR3 totals 15 residues. The CDR3 here is CASSMNPGPSYEQYF. CDR3 DNA sequence: TGTGCCAGCAGCATGAACCCGGGACCTTCCTACGAGCAGTACTTC.

This clonotype was picked up many times. V and J are TRBV3-1 and TRBJ2-1, with D tentatively TRBD1 (6 bases). This CDR3 comprises 13 residues. Trimming stripped 0 bases from V and 15 bases from J, with 15 bases between. CDR1 and CDR2 from the germline V gene are LGHDT and YNNKEL (reference sequence). CDR3 sequence reads: CASSQDLLQGSFF. The DNA of the CDR3 is TGTGCCAGCAGCCAAGATCTTTTACAGGGCTCGTTCTTC.